Presented here are 27 T cell receptor beta chains from one specimen sequenced in a study of T cell repertoires in cytomegalovirus infection. TCRdb reprocessed the reads with MiXCR, giving one entry per CDR3 protein. The data show about 480,000 distinct CDR3 sequences, 30% to 40% seen once. Antigen specificity for these receptors is unknown. Here the sequenced sample was cultured PBMCs, taken from culture after CMV antigen stimulation. All receptors come from a human donor in good health (CMV status not recorded). Some clones in this sample may be carry-over from other donors' samples.

The table lists this clonotype with a few counts. V is TRBV6-6 and J is TRBJ1-1, with D possibly being TRBD1 (6 bases). CDR3 length: 12 residues. The germline V gene has CDR1 MNHNY and CDR2 SVGAGI (reference sequence). The V end was cut by 7 bases, the J end by 8 bases, with 14 bases between. The CDR3 DNA sequence: TGTGCCAGCATTCTTCCAGGGGTCGAAGCTTTCTTT. Translation gives CASILPGVEAFF.

This clonotype was detected many times. The chain couples TRBV7-9 to TRBJ1-1; D remains unclear. The germline gives CDR1 SEHNR, CDR2 FQNEAQ (reference sequence). The CDR3 totals 19 residues. The V and J ends lost 2 bases and 3 bases respectively, with 25 bases between them. As DNA, the CDR3 is TGTGCCAGCAGCTTATCCCTCTTCAGAGAAGCGGCGACGGACACTGAAGCTTTCTTT. Translating gives CASSLSLFREAATDTEAFF.

The rearrangement links TRBV5-6 to TRBJ2-5; TRBD1 is a possible D gene (6 bases). Germline CDR1 and CDR2: SGHDT and YYEEEE. With 1 base removed from V and 2 bases from J, the gap between germline ends came to 12 bases. CDR3 length: 15 residues. Here the CDR3 reads CASSLLVTGQETQYF. CDR3 coding DNA: TGTGCCAGCAGCTTGCTAGTGACAGGACAAGAGACCCAGTACTTC.

This clonotype occurred many times. The rearrangement joins TRBV7-2 to TRBJ1-5, with 7 bases fitting TRBD1. The CDR3 loop spans 13 amino acids. CDR1 SGHTA and CDR2 FQGNSA come from the germline V gene. Losses at the gene ends were 5 bases for V and 6 bases for J; bases not matched to a gene: 4. The CDR3 loop reads CASSNTGAQPQHF. The DNA for the CDR3 is TGTGCCAGCAGCAATACAGGGGCTCAGCCCCAGCATTTT.

V usage is TRBV18 and J usage is TRBJ1-2; unclear D gene. Per the germline V gene, CDR1 is KGHSH and CDR2 is LQKENI. Trimming removed 4 bases from V and 7 bases from J, with 16 bases in between. The CDR3 has 14 residues. The CDR3: CASSLKTVVSGYTF. The DNA for the CDR3 is TGTGCCAGCTCACTCAAGACGGTGGTTAGTGGCTACACCTTC. Combining the CDR3 with reference TRBV18 and TRBJ1-2 gives the whole variable domain NAGVMQNPRHLVRRRGQEARLRCSPMKGHSHVYWYRQLPEEGLKFMVYLQKENIIDESGMPKERFSAEFPKEGPSILRIQQVVRGDSAAYFCASSLKTVVSGYTFGSGTRLTVV.

CDR3 amino acids: CASSHGWGRQLNTEAFF. The CDR3 DNA sequence: TGTGCCAGCAGCCATGGATGGGGCAGACAGCTGAACACTGAAGCTTTCTTT. The gene calls are TRBV4-2 and TRBJ1-1, with D possibly TRBD1 on 5 matching bases. The V and J ends lost 3 bases and 0 bases respectively, with 17 bases between them. Germline V lookup: CDR1 LGHNA, CDR2 YNFKEQ. The CDR3 totals 17 residues.

The V gene is TRBV12-3 or TRBV12-4, the J gene TRBJ1-1, with D unclear. The CDR3 has 13 amino acids. Trimming pared 4 bases from V and 1 base from J, leaving 7 bases between. CDR3 sequence (DNA): TGTGCCAGCAGTTCTCGGACGAACACTGAAGCTTTCTTT. Amino acid sequence: CASSSRTNTEAFF.

V is TRBV7-8 and J is TRBJ1-2; weak D call: TRBD1 (6 bases). The CDR3 extends over 15 amino acids. CDR1 and CDR2 from the germline V gene are SGHVS and FQNEAQ. The germline V and J ends were trimmed by 5 bases and 5 bases, with 18 bases remaining between them. DNA of the CDR3: TGTGCCAGCAGCCCAACAGGGAACAGCCCATATGGCTACACCTTC. Amino acids: CASSPTGNSPYGYTF.

This clonotype was counted between two and nine times. The rearrangement links TRBV12-3 or TRBV12-4 to TRBJ1-5, with a tentative D call TRBD1 (6 bases). CDR3 length: 16 residues. V lost 10 bases to trimming and J lost 0 bases, with 19 bases between them. Here the CDR3 DNA reads TGTGCCACCGCCTATGAACAGGGCTATAGCAATCAGCCCCAGCATTTT. The encoded protein is CATAYEQGYSNQPQHF.

J is TRBJ1-5 and V is TRBV6-2 or TRBV6-3; 7 nucleotides match TRBD1. The CDR3 covers 16 residues. V was pared by 5 bases and J by 4 bases, with 11 bases of the junction left unmatched. Looked up from germline, CDR1 is MNHEY and CDR2 is SVGEGT. The DNA of the CDR3 is TGTGCCAGCAGTCTCTTAAGGCAGGGGGTGAATCAGCCCCAGCATTTT. This codes for CASSLLRQGVNQPQHF.

The chain carries TRBV7-4 and TRBJ1-4; no definite D call. CDR1 SGHVT and CDR2 SQSDAQ come from the germline V gene. Trimming shortened V by 1 base and J by 9 bases, and 12 bases separated the two germline ends. CDR3 length: 14 amino acids. CDR3 residues: CASSLGTERQKLFF. The CDR3 DNA follows: TGTGCCAGCAGCTTAGGTACAGAGAGGCAAAAACTGTTTTTT. The entire variable domain, with the rest obtained from reference TRBV7-4 and TRBJ1-4, is as follows: GAGVSQSPRYKVAKRGRDVALRCDSISGHVTLYWYRQTLGQGSEVLTYSQSDAQRDKSGRPSGRFSAERPERSVSTLKIQRTEQGDSAVYLCASSLGTERQKLFFGSGTQLSVL.

The chain is built from TRBV7-9 and TRBJ2-7, with D perhaps TRBD1 or TRBD2 (6 bases each). Germline V gene sequence: CDR1 SEHNR, CDR2 FQNEAQ (reference sequence). The CDR3 consists of 15 residues. The germline V and J ends were trimmed by 2 bases and 7 bases, with 18 bases remaining between them. This CDR3 is CASSLWRGAGREQYF. The CDR3 bases are TGTGCCAGCAGCTTATGGAGGGGGGCCGGCAGGGAGCAGTACTTC.

This clonotype was picked up a small number of times. V and J are TRBV4-1 and TRBJ2-5, with a possible D match to TRBD2 (6 bases). The ends were cut back, 8 bases at V and 3 bases at J, with 22 bases in the middle. CDR3 length: 16 amino acids. From germline, CDR1 is MGHRA and CDR2 YSYEKL. DNA for the CDR3: TGCGCCAGCCGGGAAGAGGCCGCGGGGAAAAAAGAGACCCAGTACTTC. Its translation is CASREEAAGKKETQYF.

This clonotype was observed a single time. The gene calls are TRBV9 and TRBJ1-1; 8 nucleotides match TRBD1. Germline V gene lookup returns CDR1 SGDLS and CDR2 YYNGEE. This CDR3 is built from 14 residues. The trim removed 3 bases at V and 3 bases at J, leaving 4 bases unmatched. CDR3 loop: CASSETGVYTEAFF. The DNA of the CDR3 is TGTGCCAGCAGCGAGACAGGGGTTTACACTGAAGCTTTCTTT.

In its sample, this clonotype was seen a few times. The rearrangement uses TRBV11-2 and TRBJ1-1, with D unresolved. The germline CDR1 and CDR2 sequences are SGHAT and FQNNGV. There are 11 residues in the CDR3. The ends were cut back, 3 bases at V and 11 bases at J, with 10 bases in the middle. CDR3 in DNA: TGTGCCAGCAGCTTCAGTACTCTGGCTTTCTTT. Translation: CASSFSTLAFF.

This clonotype was picked up a small number of times. This rearrangement joins TRBV12-3 or TRBV12-4 to TRBJ1-2; no definite D call. Trimming took 3 bases from V and 8 from J, leaving 10 bases between them. The CDR3 runs 12 residues. The CDR3 coding sequence is TGTGCCAGCAGTTTTTCCGGTGGAGGCTACACCTTC. Its translation is CASSFSGGGYTF.

Only a few counts were recorded for this clonotype. This CDR3 reads CASRPPGQGTEAFF. CDR3 DNA sequence: TGTGCCAGCAGGCCACCGGGACAGGGCACTGAAGCTTTCTTT. The rearrangement uses TRBV6-2 or TRBV6-3 and TRBJ1-1, with TRBD1 identical over 9 bases. This CDR3 spans 14 amino acids. CDR1 and CDR2 from the germline V gene are MNHEY and SVGEGT. The trim removed 6 bases at V and 4 bases at J, leaving 6 bases unmatched.

The J gene is TRBJ2-7, the V gene TRBV19; TRBD1 agrees at 7 bases. The CDR3 has 15 residues. Looked up from germline, CDR1 is LNHDA and CDR2 is SQIVND (reference sequence). The J segment lost 2 bases and the V segment lost 4 bases, leaving 8 bases of the junction unmatched. Here the CDR3 reads CASSNRQGQTYEQYF. The CDR3 nucleotides read TGTGCCAGTAGTAACCGACAGGGACAAACCTACGAGCAGTACTTC.

CDR3 amino acids: CASSQTGNGYTF. The CDR3 nucleotides are TGTGCCAGCAGTCAAACAGGGAACGGCTACACCTTC. This chain joins TRBV6-2 or TRBV6-3 and TRBJ1-2; maybe TRBD1 (6 bases). The germline V gene encodes CDR1 MNHEY and CDR2 SVGEGT. V was shortened by 5 bases and J by 8 bases, with 12 bases between the two germline ends. There are 12 residues in the CDR3.

This chain joins TRBV19 and TRBJ2-7; TRBD2 agrees at 14 bases. This CDR3 region has 14 residues. V gave up 4 bases and J gave up 6 bases; unmatched junction bases: 2. Per germline, CDR1 LNHDA and CDR2 SQIVND (reference sequence). CDR3 sequence: CASSRTSGRSEQYF. CDR3 nucleotide sequence: TGTGCCAGTAGTAGGACTAGCGGGAGGAGCGAGCAGTACTTC.

This clonotype has a single count. The V call is TRBV7-1, the J call TRBJ2-3; 8 bases are shared with TRBD1. TRBV7-1 is labeled an ORF, and its function is uncertain. This CDR3 is 17 amino acids long. Trimming at V came to 5 bases and at J to 4 bases, leaving 14 bases not matched to a gene. The CDR3, as DNA: TGTGCCAGCAGCGCCCAGGGGGCGGTCCGGAGGGCAGATACGCAGTATTTT. This gives the protein CASSAQGAVRRADTQYF.

In its sample, this clonotype was seen a few times. The V and J genes are TRBV7-3 and TRBJ2-1; D gene ambiguous. The CDR3 extends over 12 amino acids. The germline CDR1 and CDR2 sequences are SGHTA and FQGTGA. V was pared by 2 bases and J by 15 bases, with 14 bases between. In DNA form, the CDR3 reads TGTGCCAGCAGCTTAGAAAGGAATCCTATGTTCTTC. This codes for CASSLERNPMFF.

In this sample, this clonotype turned up a few times. The chain joins TRBV10-3 to TRBJ2-2, with 9 positions matching TRBD2. The V segment lost 4 bases and the J segment 6 bases; nucleotides outside the gene matches: 3. Germline values: CDR1 ENHRY, CDR2 SYGVKD. This CDR3 is built from 14 residues. CDR3 sequence reads: CAISVLAGPGELFF. The CDR3 region has the DNA TGTGCCATCAGTGTACTAGCGGGTCCCGGGGAGCTGTTTTTT.

The V call is TRBV5-1, the J call TRBJ2-6; D not resolved. From germline, CDR1 is SGHRS and CDR2 YFSETQ. The CDR3 has 15 amino acids. Trimming left V 1 base short and J 4 bases short, with 9 bases between. The CDR3 DNA is TGCGCCAGCAGCTTGAACGAGGCCGGGGCCAACGTCCTGACTTTC. The encoded protein is CASSLNEAGANVLTF. Full variable domain (outside the CDR3, taken from reference TRBV5-1 and TRBJ2-6): KAGVTQTPRYLIKTRGQQVTLSCSPISGHRSVSWYQQTPGQGLQFLFEYFSETQRNKGNFPGRFSGRQFSNSRSEMNVSTLELGDSALYLCASSLNEAGANVLTFGAGSRLTVL.

This clonotype has only a few counts. The gene calls are TRBV7-2 and TRBJ2-1; no definite D call. The CDR3 length is 14 residues. Germline CDR1 SGHTA, CDR2 FQGNSA. V was clipped by 5 bases and J by 4 bases, with 12 bases between them. The CDR3 is CASSGSLGYNEQFF. CDR3 coding DNA: TGTGCCAGCAGCGGATCTCTAGGATACAATGAGCAGTTCTTC.

The V and J genes are TRBV4-1 and TRBJ1-2; D is undetermined. This CDR3 comprises 15 residues. The V and J ends lost 4 bases and 0 bases respectively, with 12 bases between them. Germline V lookup: CDR1 MGHRA, CDR2 YSYEKL. CDR3: CASSRLTLPNYGYTF. CDR3 nucleotides: TGCGCCAGCAGCCGATTGACACTACCTAACTATGGCTACACCTTC.

V gene TRBV7-2 combines with J gene TRBJ2-3, with 7 nucleotides matching TRBD2. CDR3 length equals 15 residues. The V segment lost 5 bases and the J segment 3 bases; nucleotides outside the gene matches: 8. Germline CDR1 and CDR2: SGHTA and FQGNSA. CDR3 in amino acids: CASSAGLVLTDTQYF. As DNA, the CDR3 is TGTGCCAGCAGCGCCGGACTAGTTTTGACAGATACGCAGTATTTT.